The T cell receptor beta chain under discussion was sequenced for a study of spatial heterogeneity in lung cancer. Time point reported: sample taken at primary tumor resection. Unsorted whole RNA from tumor, nontumor lung or frozen PBMC underwent sequencing. Unique molecular identifiers tagged every individual TCR cDNA molecule. TCRdb re-called the 5' RACE reads with MiXCR, one entry per CDR3 protein. The sample includes 30,000 to 40,000 distinct CDR3 sequences, around 3.3% of them seen just once. This clonotype was observed at least ten times. The CDR3 has 13 residues. The ends were cut back, 3 bases at V and 3 bases at J, with 8 bases in the middle.

The sequences come from normal lung tissue next to the tumor, collected at surgery. This sequence was found in a male donor with early-stage non-small cell lung cancer. V usage is TRBV12-3 or TRBV12-4 and J usage is TRBJ1-2, with D maybe TRBD1 (5 bases). CDR3 nucleotides: TGTGCCAGCAGTTTTTTGGGGGACTATGGCTACACCTTC. It specifies CASSFLGDYGYTF.